This T cell receptor (beta chain) derives from a study of cytomegalovirus exposure and HLA in healthy donors. V was clipped by 5 bases and J by 1 base; unmatched bases: 3. Looked up from germline, CDR1 is MNHNY and CDR2 is SVGAGI (reference sequence). The CDR3 consists of 15 residues. Nominally healthy donors were sampled, though unrecorded immune exposures were likely. Vbeta (60) and Jbeta (13) primers were used in the PCR. Some clones are missing from TCRdb's copy, which holds only in-frame ones; the method was immunoSEQ multiplex PCR. In the table there are about 200,000 clones, 70% to 85% of which are singletons.

This receptor was identified in a girl aged 2 to 10 in good health and CMV-seronegative. Source material: PBMCs. The rearrangement joins TRBV6-6 to TRBJ2-2; 8 nucleotides agree with TRBD1. CDR3 protein: CASSTTGVNTGELFF. The CDR3 DNA reads TGTGCCAGCAGTACGACAGGGGTGAACACCGGGGAGCTGTTTTTT.